This T cell receptor beta chain was recorded in a study of blood T cell repertoires in COVID-19. Study-wide background: Samples of COVID-19 (acute and convalescent) were obtained from the United States, Italy and Spain. Sources were T cells, B-cell-depleted T cells, or PBMCs; the material itself was cDNA or gDNA.

Original processing methods: Nucleated cell counts were estimated from reference gene primer amplification. Generated by immunoSEQ multiplex PCR, the TCRdb table keeps only in-frame clones and is missing some. D and trimming come from the DNA, and the V and J calls and clone size come from that table. The repertoire includes around 200,000 clones, roughly 89% of them detected once, and over 3.5% sits in the top ten. Trimming left V 2 bases short and J 0 bases short, with 5 bases between. CDR1 is LNHDA and CDR2 is SQIVND in the germline V gene (reference sequence). The CDR3 is 14 amino acids. The chain joins TRBV19 to TRBJ1-5; D unclear. The receptor's source is a man between 18 and 35 years old with active or convalescent COVID-19. The specimen sequenced was peripheral blood. The CDR3 nucleotides read TGTGCCAGTAGTATACGAGATAGCAATCAGCCCCAGCATTTT. The encoded protein is CASSIRDSNQPQHF.